This T cell receptor beta chain was sequenced during a study of shared clonotypes between healthy human individuals (dated by TCRdb to 2018 to 2020). Notes on the research overall: The cohort included a few men and a couple of women between 18 and 49 years of age. The study deeply sequenced blood TCR repertoires of five healthy adults to estimate repertoire size and the extent of clonotype sharing between individuals. To increase sequencing depth and limit assay-specific biases, different laboratories used diverse techniques to prepare libraries and sequence TCR repertoires. For each donor, CD4 naive and CD4 memory were each run on three plates, CD8 naive on two plates, and CD8 memory on one plate. Between about 0.9 and 8.9 billion PBMCs per donor were obtained by leukapheresis.

Only one count was recorded for this clone. This clone's antigen is unknown. It has no much larger one-base neighbor in the sample; base qualities were not kept. Using the deep immunoSEQ assay, TCR CDR3 regions were amplified from genomic DNA by multiplex PCR. Extracted genomic DNA from each cell subset was spread evenly across all wells of several immunoSEQ 96-well plates, with each plate serving as a replicate. For sorted subsets, around 200 ng genomic DNA, equal to tens of thousands of T cell genomes, was loaded into each replicate PCR. Purified libraries were quantified with a Qubit 3.0 fluorometer, sized on a Bioanalyzer 2100, and re-quantified with the KAPA Library Quantification kit. Each immunoSEQ 96-well plate was sequenced on its own single-read 150-cycle Illumina NextSeq 550 flow cell. Per the authors' processing: The immunoSEQ output contained only junctional sequences without quality scores, so filtering could not match that applied to full-length reads. To assign V/J genes and CDR3, sequences were annotated against IMGT germline references using PyIR, a Python wrapper for IgBLAST v1.9. Any read was removed if the V/J assignment was weak (E-value above 1e-6), the CDR3 was missing, or the read contained stop codons, out-of-frame junctions, or ambiguous translated residues. A V3J clonotype was defined by an identical inferred V gene, J gene, and CDR3 amino acid sequence. The percentage overlap between two repertoires was calculated by dividing the number of shared unique clonotypes by the size of the smaller repertoire. Three approaches were used to assess repertoire richness: RTK rarefaction, the Chao1 estimator, and Recon v2.1 estimates of unobserved clonotypes. OLGA was used to compute generation probabilities for all TCRbeta clonotypes that the gDNA method yielded from a few donors. TCRdb took over this immuneACCESS table, retaining in-frame rearrangements with V and J assigned. Such tables are incomplete; in checked studies, under half of the missing clones stem from an unresolved V gene, and the remainder is unexplained. The V and J calls and clone size are taken from that table; D and trimming were inferred from the DNA. In this sample the table shows about 1.1 million clones, roughly 80% of which occur a single time. Jointly, the top ten make up 0.89% of the sample.

Trimmed from V: 4 bases; trimmed from J: 0 bases; junction bases lacking a gene match: 9. Reading the germline V gene gives CDR1 MNHNS and CDR2 SASEGT. Inclusive of the bounding cysteine and phenylalanine, the CDR3 is 16 residues long. Only the CDR3 part of the read is kept: 48 bases, read in frame from the first base. The donors were healthy, HIV-negative adults with no recently reported acute infections or vaccinations. Every donor was a Caucasian adult living in Nashville, Tennessee, USA. CD4+ T cells were enriched through magnetic negative selection, after which naive cells were positively selected on CD45RA and the remaining negative fraction served as the memory subset. Blood was obtained by leukapheresis, after which PBMCs were separated by Ficoll-Histopaque density gradient centrifugation and cryopreserved in liquid nitrogen vapor phase. Analytical flow cytometry was used to check the purity and quantity of every magnetically sorted T cell population. Each sorted fraction had its genomic DNA isolated and then quantified by UV absorbance on a Nanodrop 2000c.

Overall study outcomes, separate from this receptor: Larger estimated clonotype richness was generally found for naive subsets than for memory subsets. Incomplete sequencing was indicated by rarefaction of sorted-subset datasets, despite the large sequencing depth. Only blood was sampled, and tissue TCR repertoires likely differ from those in blood. Pairwise subsampling led to the expectation that sequencing depth would affect the degree of clonotype sharing among donors. Compared with non-shared clonotypes, clonotypes shared by all four sorted-subset donors had higher generation probabilities. Because the study included a small number of donors, the genetic and exposure-history diversity represented was limited. Across a few donors, approximately 5% of naive CD4, roughly 3.8% of naive CD8, under 2.5% of memory CD4, and 0.4% to 0.45% of memory CD8 clonotypes were shared.

The sequenced sample was memory CD4+ T cells from PBMCs. The cell subset or site label, as the study defines it: CD45RA-negative fraction. The sequence came from a man aged 18 to 29 in good health. Some clones in this sample may be carry-over from other donors' samples. This chain joins TRBV6-1 to TRBJ2-7, and TRBD2 matches 7 of the central bases. The DNA sequence is as follows: TGTGCCAGCAGTGGGGGGGGACGGCCTTACTCCTACGAGCAGTACTTC. This translates into CASSGGGRPYSYEQYF.